Listed below are T cell receptor beta chains from one sample, sequenced in a study of T cell changes during pregnancy in multiple sclerosis. Sequenced by immunoSEQ multiplex PCR; TCRdb stores in-frame clones only, minus some. The data hold tens of thousands of clones, with roughly 92% observed a single time. Sequenced here: peripheral blood, sampled in the third trimester of pregnancy. All receptors derive from a female donor in good health, enrolled as a control in a pregnancy study. Both conserved end residues are part of each CDR3. The D gene is left open where the match is weak. Where a row states a size, it is once, few, many or the class of an expanded clone; other rows omit it.

abundance | j_gene | d_gene | v_gene | CDR3nt | CDR3aa
NA | TRBJ1-5 | NA | TRBV19 | TGTGCCAGTAGTCCCGGGGCGGGGGGCGGAAAGCCCCAGCATTTT | CASSPGAGGGKPQHF
NA | TRBJ2-7 | NA | TRBV28 | TGTGCCAGCAGTCCTCTGGGCCCCTACGAGCAGTACTTC | CASSPLGPYEQYF
NA | TRBJ2-2 | NA | TRBV4-3 | TGCGCCAGCAGCCAAGATGAGGGCGCCCCCGGGGAGCTGTTTTTT | CASSQDEGAPGELFF
NA | TRBJ1-1 | TRBD1 | TRBV7-8 | TGTGCCAGCAGCTTAGGGACAGGGATGAACACTGAAGCTTTCTTT | CASSLGTGMNTEAFF
NA | TRBJ1-6 | NA | TRBV28 | TGTGCCAGCAGTCCCGACGCTTCCGGGGATAATTCACCCCTCCACTTT | CASSPDASGDNSPLHF
NA | TRBJ2-1 | NA | TRBV28 | TGTGCCAGCAGGCTCGGGACACCTTCCTACAATGAGCAGTTCTTC | CASRLGTPSYNEQFF
NA | TRBJ2-5 | TRBD1 | TRBV28 | TGTGCCAGCAGCGAGGACAGGGCGCAAGAGACCCAGTACTTC | CASSEDRAQETQYF
NA | TRBJ2-5 | NA | TRBV4-1 | TGCGCCAGCAGTCCACAGGTTACCGAGACCCAGTACTTC | CASSPQVTETQYF
NA | TRBJ2-3 | TRBD2 | TRBV9 | TGTGCCAGCAGCGTGACCCCTAGCGGGAGGACAGATACGCAGTATTTT | CASSVTPSGRTDTQYF
NA | TRBJ1-4 | TRBD1 | TRBV18 | TGTGCCAGCTCACCTTGGGACAGGCGTAGTGAAAAACTGTTTTTT | CASSPWDRRSEKLFF
NA | TRBJ2-5 | TRBD1 | TRBV6-5 | TGTGCCAGCAGGACCGACAGGGGACAGGAGACCCAGTACTTC | CASRTDRGQETQYF
NA | TRBJ1-6 | NA | TRBV19 | TGTGCCAGTAGTATACGGACAGCAAATTCACCCCTCCACTTT | CASSIRTANSPLHF
NA | TRBJ2-3 | NA | TRBV10-3 | TGTGCCATCAGTGAGTCTGGACAACTTGACACAGATACGCAGTATTTT | CAISESGQLDTDTQYF
NA | TRBJ2-7 | NA | TRBV28 | TGTGCCAGCAGCCCCAGGGGCGGGAGAGCGGACGAGCAGTACTTC | CASSPRGGRADEQYF
NA | TRBJ2-7 | NA | TRBV5-6 | TGTGCCAGCGGGGCTTACCCTCCTTCCCGAGAGCAGTACTTC | CASGAYPPSREQYF
NA | TRBJ1-1 | NA | TRBV7-9 | TGTGCCAGCAGCTTAACAAGACAGAACACTGAAGCTTTCTTT | CASSLTRQNTEAFF
NA | TRBJ1-1 | NA | TRBV27 | TGTGCCAGCAGTTTATCGATTACCGGCCCCAGGGCTGAAGCTTTCTTT | CASSLSITGPRAEAFF
NA | TRBJ2-3 | NA | TRBV5-1 | TGCGCCAGCAGCTTGGCCGGGGGGCGGGTGGACGATACGCAGTATTTT | CASSLAGGRVDDTQYF
few | TRBJ1-2 | NA | TRBV28 | TGTGCCAGCAGTGAGGGACTCGATAACTATGGCTACACCTTC | CASSEGLDNYGYTF
NA | TRBJ1-4 | TRBD1 | TRBV28 | TGTGCCAGCAGTTCGGACAGGGGGCATGAAAAACTGTTTTTT | CASSSDRGHEKLFF
NA | TRBJ2-7 | NA | TRBV7-2 | TGTGCCAGCAGCTTACCTTCCGTCCCCCGGGGCGAGCAGTACTTC | CASSLPSVPRGEQYF
few | TRBJ2-7 | TRBD2 | TRBV5-4 | TGTGCCAGCAGCATAAAAGCGGGGGCCAACGAGCAGTACTTC | CASSIKAGANEQYF
NA | TRBJ2-2 | NA | TRBV28 | TGTGCCAGCACCCTTCCGGGGTTGGGCGCCGGGGAGCTGTTTTTT | CASTLPGLGAGELFF
once | TRBJ2-6 | NA | TRBV10-3 | TGTGCCATCACTTCAGGGAAGGTGGAAGCTGGGGCCAACGTCCTGACTTTC | CAITSGKVEAGANVLTF
NA | TRBJ2-7 | TRBD1 | TRBV29-1 | TGCAGCGCCGAGGACAGGGCCGAGCAGTACTTC | CSAEDRAEQYF
NA | TRBJ2-5 | TRBD2 | TRBV5-1 | TGCGCCAGCAGCTTAAGACGGGGGGGCCCCAGGGAGACCCAGTACTTC | CASSLRRGGPRETQYF
NA | TRBJ2-7 | TRBD2 | TRBV27 | TGTGCCAGCAGTTATGCGGGAGATAGTTACGAGCAGTACTTC | CASSYAGDSYEQYF
once | TRBJ2-5 | NA | TRBV7-9 | TGTGCCAGCAGCTCGGGGGTAGAAGGGGAGACCCAGTACTTC | CASSSGVEGETQYF
NA | TRBJ2-7 | NA | TRBV27 | TGTGCCAGCAGTTTATCGATAGGGGCTACTTCCTACGAGCAGTACTTC | CASSLSIGATSYEQYF
NA | TRBJ1-5 | NA | TRBV4-1 | TGCGCCAGCAGCCAACCCGGTCAGCCCCAGCATTTT | CASSQPGQPQHF
NA | TRBJ2-5 | TRBD2 | TRBV28 | TGTGCCAGCACCCAAGGAGGGAGGGGTCAGGAGACCCAGTACTTC | CASTQGGRGQETQYF
NA | TRBJ2-7 | NA | TRBV11-2 | TGTGCCAGCAGCTTAGCAAGGGGCCTCAGTAGCTCCTACGAGCAGTACTTC | CASSLARGLSSSYEQYF
NA | TRBJ1-1 | TRBD1 | TRBV7-9 | TGTGCCAGCAGTTCACCCACATCCCACAGGGGGGCGAGGGACACTGAAGCTTTCTTT | CASSSPTSHRGARDTEAFF
NA | TRBJ2-2 | TRBD2 | TRBV28 | TGTGCCAGCTTGGTAGCGGGAGGAATAAACACCGGGGAGCTGTTTTTT | CASLVAGGINTGELFF
NA | TRBJ2-7 | TRBD1 | TRBV5-1 | TGCGCCAGCAGCTTGGGGACAGGGTTGGGCGAGCAGTACTTC | CASSLGTGLGEQYF
NA | TRBJ2-7 | TRBD1 | TRBV5-1 | TGCGCCAGCAGCTTGTGGACAGGCCTATCCTACGAGCAGTACTTC | CASSLWTGLSYEQYF
once | TRBJ2-1 | TRBD1 | TRBV18 | TGTGCCAGCTCACCACTAACAGGGGGCAATGAGCAGTTCTTC | CASSPLTGGNEQFF
NA | TRBJ1-5 | NA | TRBV6-5 | TGTGCCAGCAGTTACTCGAGACTTCAGCCCCAGCATTTT | CASSYSRLQPQHF
once | TRBJ2-3 | TRBD2 | TRBV7-2 | TGTGCCAGCAGCTCGACTAGCGGCCCCACAGATACGCAGTATTTT | CASSSTSGPTDTQYF
NA | TRBJ2-1 | TRBD2 | TRBV7-9 | TGTGCCAGTGGACTAGCGGGGAACAATGAGCAGTTCTTC | CASGLAGNNEQFF
NA | TRBJ1-4 | TRBD1 | TRBV19 | TGTGCCAGTAGACGGGACAGAGTTAATGAAAAACTGTTTTTT | CASRRDRVNEKLFF
NA | TRBJ2-3 | TRBD2 | TRBV5-6 | TGTGCCAGCAGCCCTGGTCCTAGCGGGGGGGTAACAGATACGCAGTATTTT | CASSPGPSGGVTDTQYF
once | TRBJ1-5 | TRBD1 | TRBV6-6 | TGTGCCAGCAGCTACGGAGACAGGGGGCGCGAGCCCCAGCATTTT | CASSYGDRGREPQHF
NA | TRBJ2-7 | TRBD2 | TRBV18 | TGTGCCAGCTCACCAAATTTTTCGGGAGGCGAGCAGTACTTC | CASSPNFSGGEQYF
NA | TRBJ1-5 | NA | TRBV5-1 | TGCGCCAGCAGCCCAGTGGGGGGAACAAGCAATCAGCCCCAGCATTTT | CASSPVGGTSNQPQHF
NA | TRBJ1-1 | TRBD1 | TRBV29-1 | TGCAGCGCCCGGACAGGGACGAACACTGAAGCTTTCTTT | CSARTGTNTEAFF
NA | TRBJ1-2 | NA | TRBV6-6 | TGTGCCAGCAGTAAAGGACAGCCCTCTACCTTATATGGCTACACCTTC | CASSKGQPSTLYGYTF
NA | TRBJ2-1 | TRBD2 | TRBV4-2 | TGTGCCAGCAGCCACTTAGCGGGAGAGGCCTACAATGAGCAGTTCTTC | CASSHLAGEAYNEQFF